Listed below are T cell receptor beta chains from one sample, sequenced in a study of blood T cell repertoires in COVID-19. Sequencing used immunoSEQ multiplex PCR; TCRdb keeps in-frame clones, though not all of them. The repertoire includes over 100,000 clones, approximately 82% of them detected once, and approximately 7.9% sits in the top ten. Sequencing was carried out using peripheral blood. These receptors were taken from a woman older than 75 with active or convalescent COVID-19. Both conserved end residues are part of each CDR3. D genes are given only for firm matches. For some rows the clone size is stated as once, few or many, or as a class when expanded; others skip it.

TRBV10-3,-,TRBJ2-1,TRBD2,TGTGCCATCAGTGAGTCCGGACTAGCGGGAGTCGGCACGGAGCAGTTCTTC,CAISESGLAGVGTEQFF
TRBV5-8,-,TRBJ2-2,TRBD1,TGTGCCAGCAGCTTCGGGGACAGGATTCCCGGGGAGCTGTTTTTT,CASSFGDRIPGELFF
TRBV28,-,TRBJ2-7,-,TGTGCCAGCAGGTCGGGACATATATCCTACGAGCAGTACTTC,CASRSGHISYEQYF
TRBV7-3,-,TRBJ2-1,TRBD1,TGTGCCAGCAGCTCTACCGGGACAGGGTCCAATGAGCAGTTCTTC,CASSSTGTGSNEQFF
TRBV27,-,TRBJ2-3,-,TGTGCCAGCAGTTATGTCATTTCCACAGATACGCAGTATTTT,CASSYVISTDTQYF
TRBV9,-,TRBJ1-1,-,TGTGCCAGCAGCCCAACGGTGACAGGGAACACTGAAGCTTTCTTT,CASSPTVTGNTEAFF
TRBV28,few,TRBJ1-1,-,TGTGCCACCGTGGGACAAATGAACACTGAAGCTTTCTTT,CATVGQMNTEAFF
TRBV4-1,-,TRBJ2-1,-,TGCGCCAGCAGCCAGCGGGGGGCGCGGGACAGTGAGCAGTTCTTC,CASSQRGARDSEQFF
TRBV28,-,TRBJ1-3,TRBD1,TGTGCCAGTCTGGACAGGACATCCGGAAACACCATATATTTT,CASLDRTSGNTIYF
TRBV18,-,TRBJ2-1,-,TGTGCCAGCTCACCGGGGCGCAGCTCCTACAATGAGCAGTTCTTC,CASSPGRSSYNEQFF
TRBV5-1,-,TRBJ1-4,-,TGCGCCAGCAGCCAAGGCCGGGCGGGACCAAAACTGTTTTTT,CASSQGRAGPKLFF
TRBV5-1,-,TRBJ2-1,TRBD2,TGCGCCAGCAGCCCCCCCGGACTAGCGGGGGGGGGTGAGCAGTTCTTC,CASSPPGLAGGGEQFF
TRBV3-1/TRBV3-2,once,TRBJ1-4,-,TGTGCCAGCAGCCCGGGGGGATGGGAAAAACTGTTTTTT,CASSPGGWEKLFF
TRBV15,-,TRBJ1-2,-,TGTGCCACCAGCAGAGATCAGGCCGCAGGGGTCGGTGGCTACACCTTC,CATSRDQAAGVGGYTF
TRBV2,-,TRBJ2-7,TRBD1,TGTGCCAGCAGTGAGGGTCCGGGACAGAACTACGAGCAGTACTTC,CASSEGPGQNYEQYF
TRBV6-5,-,TRBJ2-7,TRBD2,TGTGCCAGCAGTCCCGGGACTAGCGGGAGTTACGAGCAGTACTTC,CASSPGTSGSYEQYF
TRBV6-5,-,TRBJ2-1,-,TGTGCCAGCAGTTACCTAACAGGGGGGGTAGGCAATGAGCAGTTCTTC,CASSYLTGGVGNEQFF
TRBV18,-,TRBJ2-2,TRBD2,TGTGCCAGCTCAAAAGTTATTGGACTAGCGGGAGGAGGCACCGGGGAGCTGTTTTTT,CASSKVIGLAGGGTGELFF
TRBV7-9,-,TRBJ2-5,-,TGTGCCAGCAGCTTAGCGGAGCTAGCCCCAGAGACCCAGTACTTC,CASSLAELAPETQYF
TRBV5-1,-,TRBJ2-7,TRBD2,TGCGCCAGCAGGCAAGCCGGGACTAGCACCTACGAGCAGTACTTC,CASRQAGTSTYEQYF
TRBV19,-,TRBJ1-5,TRBD1,TGTGCCAGTAGGCAGACAGGGGTCCCGAATCAGCCCCAGCATTTT,CASRQTGVPNQPQHF
TRBV10-2,-,TRBJ1-2,-,TGCGCCAGCAGTGAGCAGGGGTCGGGAGGCTACACCTTC,CASSEQGSGGYTF
TRBV19,-,TRBJ2-7,TRBD2,TGTGCCAGTAGTATAGCGGCGGGAGGACTAGACGAGCAGTACTTC,CASSIAAGGLDEQYF
TRBV30,-,TRBJ2-7,TRBD1,TGTGCCTGGAGTGTTTACAGGGGGAACGAGCAGTACTTC,CAWSVYRGNEQYF
TRBV7-2,-,TRBJ2-1,-,TGTGCCAGCAGCTTATCCCCAGGGTTTCTCAATGAGCAGTTCTTC,CASSLSPGFLNEQFF
TRBV28,-,TRBJ2-5,-,TGTGCCAGCAGTTTATCCCAGTTCCAAGAGACCCAGTACTTC,CASSLSQFQETQYF
TRBV7-9,-,TRBJ2-1,TRBD1,TGTGCCAGCAGCACAACCGGGACAGGGGGCTTCCTTAGCTCCTACAATGAGCAGTTCTTC,CASSTTGTGGFLSSYNEQFF
TRBV7-8,-,TRBJ2-2,-,TGTGCCAGCAGCGATAGACGGAGCACCGGGGAGCTGTTTTTT,CASSDRRSTGELFF
TRBV25-1,-,TRBJ2-5,-,TGTGCCAGCAGTGATCCCCGGTTCAGGGCCCAGTACTTC,CASSDPRFRAQYF
TRBV2,-,TRBJ1-6,TRBD1,TGTGCCAGCATTCCCGAGAGGGGGCCTAATTCACCCCTCCACTTT,CASIPERGPNSPLHF
TRBV24-1,-,TRBJ1-5,TRBD1,TGTGCCACCAGTGATCGGGACAGCCCCGCTTCGCCCCAGCATTTT,CATSDRDSPASPQHF
TRBV5-1,-,TRBJ1-3,-,TGCGCCAGCAGCTTGGAGTACAGCTCTGGAAACACCATATATTTT,CASSLEYSSGNTIYF
TRBV10-1,-,TRBJ2-1,TRBD2,TGCGCCAGCAGTGAAGCGGGATCCTACAATGAGCAGTTCTTC,CASSEAGSYNEQFF
TRBV7-2,few,TRBJ2-5,-,TGTGCCAGCAGCTTAGGAGGAACAGAGACCCAGTACTTC,CASSLGGTETQYF
TRBV5-1,-,TRBJ2-3,TRBD1,TGCGCCAGCAGATACTTCTTCCGGGACAGGCTTTACACAGATACGCAGTATTTT,CASRYFFRDRLYTDTQYF
TRBV18,-,TRBJ2-1,TRBD2,TGTGCCAGCTCACTTGGACTAGCGGGAGGCAATGAGCAGTTCTTC,CASSLGLAGGNEQFF
TRBV7-2,-,TRBJ1-2,TRBD1,TGTGCCAGCAGCTCCGACAGGGTAGGAGGCTACACCTTC,CASSSDRVGGYTF
TRBV30,-,TRBJ2-3,TRBD2,TGTGCCTGGAGTGTCCCTACTAGCGGGAGCGGCCTCGGTACGCAGTATTTT,CAWSVPTSGSGLGTQYF
TRBV7-9,-,TRBJ1-2,-,TGTGCCAGCAGCCTACCAAAATCACATAGGAGTGGCTACACCTTC,CASSLPKSHRSGYTF
TRBV28,-,TRBJ1-1,-,TGTGCCAGCAGTACAACGAACACTGAAGCTTTCTTT,CASSTTNTEAFF
TRBV11-2,-,TRBJ2-3,TRBD2,TGTGCCAGCAGCCGTTTTCTCTTTGGCGCGGGAGATTCAGATACGCAGTATTTT,CASSRFLFGAGDSDTQYF
TRBV7-2,-,TRBJ2-3,TRBD2,TGTGCCAGCAGGAAGGTACTAGCGGGATTCACAGATACGCAGTATTTT,CASRKVLAGFTDTQYF
TRBV20-1,-,TRBJ2-1,-,TGCAGTGCTAGTCTCCCCAGGGTATCCTACAATGAGCAGTTCTTC,CSASLPRVSYNEQFF
TRBV24-1,-,TRBJ2-4,-,TGTGCCACCACCCACCCGGCGCTGGCGTCCTGCGGCAAAAACATTCAGTACTTC,CATTHPALASCGKNIQYF
TRBV27,-,TRBJ2-7,-,TGTGCCAGCAGTCGACTCGACGAGCAGTACTTC,CASSRLDEQYF
TRBV2,once,TRBJ2-1,-,TGTGCCAGCAGGTGGACTCCCGTTAATGAGCAGTTCTTC,CASRWTPVNEQFF
TRBV2,-,TRBJ2-7,TRBD2,TGTGCCAGCAAATTGCTAGCGGGAGGGCCTTCCGAGCAGTACTTC,CASKLLAGGPSEQYF
TRBV5-6,-,TRBJ1-5,-,TGTGCCAGCAGCTTGCGCCCAGGGAGCAATCAGCCCCAGCATTTT,CASSLRPGSNQPQHF
TRBV2,-,TRBJ1-2,-,TGTGCCAGCAGTACAGCTAACTATGGCTACACCTTC,CASSTANYGYTF
TRBV7-8,-,TRBJ1-6,-,TGTGCCAGCAGCTTAGCCGGGACAACAAATTCACCCCTCCACTTT,CASSLAGTTNSPLHF
TRBV2,-,TRBJ2-7,TRBD2,TGTGCCAGCAGTGAACGAAGGACTAGCAGCTACGAGCAGTACTTC,CASSERRTSSYEQYF
TRBV23-1,-,TRBJ2-2,-,TGCGCCAGCAGTCAATGGGAAGGGGTTAACACCGGGGAGCTGTTTTTT,CASSQWEGVNTGELFF
TRBV9,many,TRBJ2-1,TRBD2,TGTGCCAGCAGCCGCGGACTAGCGGGGACGAGCTCCTACAATGAGCAGTTCTTC,CASSRGLAGTSSYNEQFF
TRBV14,-,TRBJ2-5,TRBD2,TGTGCCAGCAGCCAACTTGTTTCTAGCGGGAGCGTCTCGGAGACCCAGTACTTC,CASSQLVSSGSVSETQYF
TRBV24-1,-,TRBJ2-6,TRBD1,TGTGCCACCAGTGACTCGGACAGGGGCCGCTCTGGGGCCAACGTCCTGACTTTC,CATSDSDRGRSGANVLTF
TRBV6-4,-,TRBJ1-6,-,TGTGCCAGCAGTGAAGACAGGCATAATTCACCCCTCCACTTT,CASSEDRHNSPLHF
TRBV9,-,TRBJ2-1,-,TGTGCCAGCAGCGTAGCTCAGGGGCGTGAGCAGTTCTTC,CASSVAQGREQFF